This TCR beta chain appears in the sequencing data of a study of T-cell memory formation after mild COVID-19. Study-level findings and limits: Memory from before infection featured some responding clones, which suggests cross-reactive memory joined. The main location of contracting CD4+ clones was CM and EM, and that of contracting CD8+ clones was EMRA.

Germline V lookup: CDR1 SGHRS, CDR2 YFSETQ. The CDR3 runs to 15 residues. Trimming left V 4 bases short and J 7 bases short, with 17 bases between. Points on this clonotype: Its antigen is unidentified.

TCRdb re-analysed the 5' RACE reads in MiXCR, keeping a single row per CDR3 protein. The sample contains around 340,000 distinct CDR3 sequences, about an eighth of which appear only once. This TCR derives from a man aged 18 to 30 who had mild COVID-19 (a few samples of this study predate the infection). Cell type and time point are not known. The sequenced sample was PBMCs or a T cell subset sorted from them (not recorded which). V and J are TRBV5-1 and TRBJ1-4; D gene uncertain. CDR3 region: CASSTAKGLSEKLFF. As DNA, the CDR3 is TGCGCCAGCAGCACTGCCAAAGGGCTCAGTGAAAAACTGTTTTTT.